Detailed here is one TCR beta chain. TCRdb re-called the PCR reads with MiXCR, one entry per CDR3 protein. The sample lists hundreds of thousands of distinct CDR3 sequences; over 25% were seen once. CDR1 is LGHDT, CDR2 YNNKEL, per germline (reference sequence). V dropped 1 base and J dropped 0 bases, with 13 bases sitting between them. The CDR3 sequence is 17 residues long. The data are from a study of molecular identifiers for immune sequencing clone quantification. The receptor was isolated from a human donor in good health. Some libraries in this study had Jurkat cell RNA spiked in. This chain links TRBV3-1 with TRBJ2-1; D is possibly TRBD1 or TRBD2 (5 bases each). Sequenced: naive CD8+ T cells from blood, with Jurkat cell RNA spiked in. The subset: FACS-sorted CD8+CD4-CCR7+CD45RA+ naive T cells. The CDR3 protein is CASSQGRGASSYNEQFF. The CDR3 DNA is TGTGCCAGCAGCCAAGGACGAGGGGCCAGCTCCTACAATGAGCAGTTCTTC.